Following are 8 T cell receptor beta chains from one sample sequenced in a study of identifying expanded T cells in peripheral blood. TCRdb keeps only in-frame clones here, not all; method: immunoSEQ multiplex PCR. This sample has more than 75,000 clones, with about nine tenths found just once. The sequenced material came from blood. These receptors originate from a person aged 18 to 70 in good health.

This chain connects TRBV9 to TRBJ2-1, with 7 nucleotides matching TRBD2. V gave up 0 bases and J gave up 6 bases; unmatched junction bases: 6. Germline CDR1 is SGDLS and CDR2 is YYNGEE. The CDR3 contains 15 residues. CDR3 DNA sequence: TGTGCCAGCAGCGTAGCTACCACTAGCGCCAATGAGCAGTTCTTC. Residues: CASSVATTSANEQFF.

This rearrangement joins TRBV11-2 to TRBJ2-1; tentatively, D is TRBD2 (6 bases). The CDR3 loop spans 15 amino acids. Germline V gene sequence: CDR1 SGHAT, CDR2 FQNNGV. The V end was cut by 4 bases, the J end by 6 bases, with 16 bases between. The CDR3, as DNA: TGTGCCAGCAGCTCCCGGAGGGGTAGGGGCAATGAGCAGTTCTTC. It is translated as CASSSRRGRGNEQFF.

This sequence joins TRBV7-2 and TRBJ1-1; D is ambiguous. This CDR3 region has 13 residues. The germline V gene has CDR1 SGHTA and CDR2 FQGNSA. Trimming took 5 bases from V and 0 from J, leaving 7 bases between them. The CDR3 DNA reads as TGTGCCAGCAGCCCCCACATGAACACTGAAGCTTTCTTT. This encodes CASSPHMNTEAFF.

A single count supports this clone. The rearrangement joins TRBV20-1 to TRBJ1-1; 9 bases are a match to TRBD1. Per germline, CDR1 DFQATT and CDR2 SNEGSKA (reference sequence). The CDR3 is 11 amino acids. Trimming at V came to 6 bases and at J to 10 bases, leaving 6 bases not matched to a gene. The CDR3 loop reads CSAPDRGTAFF. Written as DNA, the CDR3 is TGCAGTGCCCCCGACAGGGGGACAGCTTTCTTT.

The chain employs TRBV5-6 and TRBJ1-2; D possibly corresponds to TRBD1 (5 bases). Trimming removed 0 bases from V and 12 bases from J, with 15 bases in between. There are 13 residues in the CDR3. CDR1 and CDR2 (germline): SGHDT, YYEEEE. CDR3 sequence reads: CASSLASVQGHTF. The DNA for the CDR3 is TGTGCCAGCAGCTTGGCCTCGGTTCAGGGCCACACCTTC.

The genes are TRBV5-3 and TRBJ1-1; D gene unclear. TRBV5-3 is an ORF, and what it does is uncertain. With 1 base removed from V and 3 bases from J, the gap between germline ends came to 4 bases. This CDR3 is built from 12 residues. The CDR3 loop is CARSLRDTEAFF. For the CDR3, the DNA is TGTGCCAGAAGCTTGAGGGACACTGAAGCTTTCTTT.

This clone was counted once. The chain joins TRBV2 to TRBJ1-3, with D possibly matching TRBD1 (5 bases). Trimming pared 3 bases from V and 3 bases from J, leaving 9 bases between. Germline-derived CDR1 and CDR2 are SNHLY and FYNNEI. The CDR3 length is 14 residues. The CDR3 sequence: CASSDLRDGNTIYF. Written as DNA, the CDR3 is TGTGCCAGCAGTGACCTCAGGGATGGAAACACCATATATTTT.

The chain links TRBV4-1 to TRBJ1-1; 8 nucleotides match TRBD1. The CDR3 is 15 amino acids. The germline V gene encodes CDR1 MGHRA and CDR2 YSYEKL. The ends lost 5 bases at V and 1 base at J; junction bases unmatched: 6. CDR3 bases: TGCGCCAGCAGCTCCAGGACAGGGCCGAACACTGAAGCTTTCTTT. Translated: CASSSRTGPNTEAFF.